Sequencing of this T cell receptor beta chain was carried out in a study of shared clonotypes between healthy human individuals (dated by TCRdb to 2019 to 2021). Broadly, across the study: The cohort included a few men and a couple of women between 18 and 49 years of age. Different laboratories and diverse techniques were used to prepare libraries and sequence TCR repertoires, to increase sequencing depth and limit assay-specific biases. Per donor, three plates each were used for CD4 naive and CD4 memory, two for CD8 naive, and one for CD8 memory. The study deeply sequenced blood TCR repertoires of five healthy adults to estimate repertoire size and the extent of clonotype sharing between individuals. Leukapheresis yielded between about 0.85 and 10 billion PBMCs per donor. Broader findings and caveats from the paper: The genetic and exposure-history diversity represented was limited by the small number of donors. Clonotypes shared by all four sorted-subset donors showed higher generation probabilities than non-shared clonotypes. Rarefaction of sorted-subset datasets indicated incomplete sequencing despite the large sequencing depth. When a handful of donors were compared, the shared fraction of clonotypes was around 5% for naive CD4, 3.5% to 4% for naive CD8, more than 2% for memory CD4, and 0.35% to 0.4% for memory CD8. Sampling was restricted to blood, and TCR repertoires in tissue are likely to differ from TCR repertoires in blood. Pairwise subsampling indicated that sequencing depth was expected to affect the degree of clonotype sharing among donors. Larger estimated clonotype richness was generally found for naive subsets than for memory subsets.

TCR CDR3 regions were amplified from genomic DNA by multiplex PCR using the deep immunoSEQ assay. Genomic DNA extracted from each cell subset was distributed evenly over all wells of several immunoSEQ 96-well plates, and each plate served as one replicate. Each replicate PCR for sorted subsets received about 200 ng genomic DNA, equal to roughly 30,000 T cell genomes. Purified libraries were measured with a Qubit 3.0 fluorometer, size-checked on a Bioanalyzer 2100, and measured again with the KAPA Library Quantification kit. Every immunoSEQ 96-well plate was sequenced on a dedicated single-read 150-cycle Illumina NextSeq 550 flow cell. Per the original workflow: Because the immunoSEQ output held only junctional sequences and lacked quality scores, the filtering could not match the filtering applied to full-length reads. Sequences were annotated with PyIR, a Python wrapper for IgBLAST v1.9, using IMGT germline references to assign V/J genes and CDR3. Any read was removed if the V/J assignment was weak (E-value above 1e-6), the CDR3 was missing, or the read contained stop codons, out-of-frame junctions, or ambiguous translated residues. V3J clonotypes were defined by identical inferred V gene, J gene, and CDR3 amino acid sequence. Percentage overlap between repertoires was calculated by dividing the number of shared unique clonotypes by the size of the smaller repertoire. Three approaches were used to assess repertoire richness: RTK rarefaction, the Chao1 estimator, and Recon v2.1 estimates of unobserved clonotypes. OLGA was used to compute generation probabilities for all TCRbeta clonotypes that the gDNA method yielded from four donors. Sourced from immuneACCESS, this table was stored by TCRdb with only in-frame sequences that have V and J called. A share of the clones is absent; for the studies checked, an unresolved V gene accounts for under half, and the remainder has no known explanation. That table is the source of V, J and clone size, and D and trimming were worked out from the DNA. The sample has a few hundred thousand clones on record, 74% of them singletons. The top ten clonotypes cover 10% of the sample.

As to this clone: This receptor's antigen is unknown. Base qualities are not at hand, and no much larger clone is one base apart.

The CDR3 measures 15 amino acids from cysteine to phenylalanine. Just CDR3 DNA is preserved here, 45 bases in frame from base 1. V trim: 3 bases; J trim: 2 bases; unmatched bases: 7. As encoded in the germline V gene, CDR1 is SGHTA while CDR2 is FQGNSA. Donors were healthy HIV-negative adults with no recently reported acute infections or vaccinations. All donors were Caucasian adults living in Nashville, Tennessee, USA. CD4+ T cells were enriched by magnetic negative selection, after which naive cells were positively selected on CD45RA and the negative fraction was taken as the memory subset. After blood collection by leukapheresis, PBMCs were isolated using Ficoll-Histopaque density gradient centrifugation and then cryopreserved in the vapor phase of liquid nitrogen. Analytical flow cytometry was used to check the purity and quantity of each magnetically sorted T cell population. From each sorted fraction, genomic DNA was isolated and quantified by UV absorbance on a Nanodrop 2000c.

The V and J genes are TRBV7-2 and TRBJ2-7; 7 of the junction bases match TRBD1. The sample was memory CD4+ T cells sorted from blood. The meaning of the sample's cell subset or site label: CD45RA-negative fraction. This TCR derives from a man aged 25-40 years in good health. The DNA sequence reads TGTGCCAGCAGCTTCCAGACAGGGTCTACCTACGAGCAGTACTTC. This gives the protein CASSFQTGSTYEQYF.